This T cell receptor beta chain comes out of a study of human T cells and chemical hapten exposure. It was unfractionated whole blood from which total RNA was extracted. Germline lookup yields CDR1 MNHNY and CDR2 SVGAGI (reference sequence). V was cut by 6 bases and J by 4 bases, with 16 bases left in between. The CDR3 is made up of 16 amino acids. TCRdb passed the 5' RACE reads through MiXCR, listing each CDR3 protein once. The sample has 95,000 to 120,000 distinct CDR3 sequences; approximately 20% are singletons. The sequence derives from a human donor in good health. J is TRBJ2-6 and V is TRBV6-6, with D possibly being TRBD1 or TRBD2 (6 bases each). The CDR3: CASRAPRGEGANVLTF. Written as DNA, the CDR3 is TGTGCCAGCAGAGCCCCGAGGGGGGAAGGGGCCAACGTCCTGACTTTC.